The entry below gives a single T cell receptor (beta chain) sequence along with its context. The CDR3 loop spans 11 amino acids. Germline loops: CDR1 LNHDA, CDR2 SQIVND (reference sequence). V lost 9 bases and J 2 bases, leaving 8 bases between the germline ends. The sample comes from a study of OX40 agonist ivuxolimab in advanced cancers. The assay was immunoSEQ multiplex PCR, and TCRdb's table has in-frame clones only and misses some. The sample has tens of thousands of clones; 90% are singletons. The sample consisted of CD4+ or CD8+ T cells sorted from blood, taken in a trial of the OX40 agonist ivuxolimab. The TCR sequence derives from an adult with an advanced solid tumor such as melanoma, head and neck, liver or kidney cancer. This sequence joins TRBV19 and TRBJ2-7; D perhaps matches TRBD1 (6 bases). The CDR3 DNA reads as TGTGCCAGCCGGGACACCTACGAGCAGTACTTC. It encodes CASRDTYEQYF.